This paragraph reports one TCR beta chain. Antigen specificity is unknown. It was autoimmune disease history or systemic immunosuppression that excluded patients. This entry belongs to a study of OX40 agonist ivuxolimab in advanced cancers. Study background: All patients had ivuxolimab intravenously every 2 weeks at 0.01 to 10 mg/kg. Notes on the study in general: Clones of CD4+ and CD8+ blood T cells grew by week 6 at doses of 0.1 to 3.0 mg/kg. Some patients without response likewise showed low normalized clonal expansion.

This table comes from immunoSEQ multiplex PCR, and its TCRdb copy is limited to in-frame clones, with some not included. Of over 55,000 clones detected, around 80% appear once; the ten largest clones hold around 2.4%. The sample here was CD4+ or CD8+ T cells sorted from blood, taken in a trial of the OX40 agonist ivuxolimab. This clonotype was obtained from an adult with an advanced solid tumor such as melanoma, head and neck, liver or kidney cancer.

The CDR3 protein is CASSLGQLMTYEQYF. CDR3 sequence (DNA): TGTGCCAGCAGCTTGGGGCAGCTGATGACCTACGAGCAGTACTTC. The chain couples TRBV5-6 to TRBJ2-7; D is undetermined. With 0 bases removed from V and 2 bases from J, the gap between germline ends came to 12 bases. The germline CDR1 and CDR2 sequences are SGHDT and YYEEEE. This CDR3 contains 15 residues.